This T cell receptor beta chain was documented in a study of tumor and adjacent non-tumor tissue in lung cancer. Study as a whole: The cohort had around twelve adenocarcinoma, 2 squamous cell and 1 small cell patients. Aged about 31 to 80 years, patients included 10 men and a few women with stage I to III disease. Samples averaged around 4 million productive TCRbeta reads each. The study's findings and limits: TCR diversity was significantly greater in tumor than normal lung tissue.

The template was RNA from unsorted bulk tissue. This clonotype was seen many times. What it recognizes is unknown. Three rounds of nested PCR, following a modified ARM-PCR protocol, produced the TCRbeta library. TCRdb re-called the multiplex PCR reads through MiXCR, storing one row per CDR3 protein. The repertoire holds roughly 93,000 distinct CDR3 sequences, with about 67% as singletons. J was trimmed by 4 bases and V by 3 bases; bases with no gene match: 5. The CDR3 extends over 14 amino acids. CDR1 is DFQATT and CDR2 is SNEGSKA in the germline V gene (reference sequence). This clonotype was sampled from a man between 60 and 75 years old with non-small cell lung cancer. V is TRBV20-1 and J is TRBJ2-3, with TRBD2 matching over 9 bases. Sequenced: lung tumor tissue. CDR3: CSASPSGVPDTQYF. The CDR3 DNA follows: TGCAGTGCTAGCCCTAGCGGGGTTCCAGATACGCAGTATTTT.